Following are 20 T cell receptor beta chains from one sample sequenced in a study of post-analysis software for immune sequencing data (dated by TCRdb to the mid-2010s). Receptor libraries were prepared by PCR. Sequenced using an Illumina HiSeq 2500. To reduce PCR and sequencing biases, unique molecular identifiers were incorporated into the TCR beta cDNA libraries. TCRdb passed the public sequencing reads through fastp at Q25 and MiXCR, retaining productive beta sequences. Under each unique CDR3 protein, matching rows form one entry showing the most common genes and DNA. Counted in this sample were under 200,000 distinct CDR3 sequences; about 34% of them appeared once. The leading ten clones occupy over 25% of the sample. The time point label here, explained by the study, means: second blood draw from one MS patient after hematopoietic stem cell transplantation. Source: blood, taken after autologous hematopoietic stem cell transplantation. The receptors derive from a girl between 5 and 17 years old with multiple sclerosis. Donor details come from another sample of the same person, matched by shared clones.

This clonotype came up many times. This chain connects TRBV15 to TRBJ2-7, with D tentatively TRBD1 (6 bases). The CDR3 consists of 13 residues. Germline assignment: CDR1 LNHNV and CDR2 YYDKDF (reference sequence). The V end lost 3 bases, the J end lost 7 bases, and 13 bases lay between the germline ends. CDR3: CATSRVQGSEQYF. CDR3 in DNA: TGTGCCACCAGCAGGGTACAGGGCTCGGAGCAGTACTTC.

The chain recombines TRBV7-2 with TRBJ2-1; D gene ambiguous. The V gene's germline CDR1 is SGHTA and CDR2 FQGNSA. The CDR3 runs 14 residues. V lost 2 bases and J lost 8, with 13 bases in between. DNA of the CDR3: TGTGCCAGCAGCTTAACGTCGAAGGGATATGAGCAGTTCTTC. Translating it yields CASSLTSKGYEQFF. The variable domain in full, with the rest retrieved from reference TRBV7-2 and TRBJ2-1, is GAGVSQSPSNKVTEKGKDVELRCDPISGHTALYWYRQSLGQGLEFLIYFQGNSAPDKSGLPSDRFSAERTGGSVSTLTIQRTQQEDSAVYLCASSLTSKGYEQFFGPGTRLTVL.

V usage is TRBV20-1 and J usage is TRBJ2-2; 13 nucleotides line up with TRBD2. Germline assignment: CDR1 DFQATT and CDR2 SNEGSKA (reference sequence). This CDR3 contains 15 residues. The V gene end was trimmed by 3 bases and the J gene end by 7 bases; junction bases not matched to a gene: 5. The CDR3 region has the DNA TGCAGTGCTAGGCCGGGACTAGCGGGAAACGGGGAGCTGTTTTTT. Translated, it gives CSARPGLAGNGELFF.

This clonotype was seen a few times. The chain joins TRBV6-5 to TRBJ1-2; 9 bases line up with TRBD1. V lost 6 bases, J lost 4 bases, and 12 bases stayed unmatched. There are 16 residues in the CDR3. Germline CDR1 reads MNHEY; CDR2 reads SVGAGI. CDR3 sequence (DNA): TGTGCCAGCAGCAACCCCTCGACAGGGGGAGGCTATGGCTACACCTTC. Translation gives CASSNPSTGGGYGYTF.

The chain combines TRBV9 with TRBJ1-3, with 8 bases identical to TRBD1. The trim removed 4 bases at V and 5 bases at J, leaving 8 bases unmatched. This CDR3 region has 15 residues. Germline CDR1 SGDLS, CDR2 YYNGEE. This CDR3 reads CASSLIGQGRNTIYF. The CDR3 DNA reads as TGTGCCAGCAGCCTCATAGGACAGGGAAGAAACACCATATATTTT.

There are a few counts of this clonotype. CDR3 in amino acids: CASSLEGEQFF. CDR3 sequence (DNA): TGTGCCAGCAGCTTAGAGGGTGAGCAGTTCTTC. The chain employs TRBV7-8 and TRBJ2-1; D is unresolved. Per germline, CDR1 SGHVS and CDR2 FQNEAQ. This CDR3 is 11 amino acids long. The V end lost 1 base, the J end lost 9 bases, and 4 bases lay between the germline ends.

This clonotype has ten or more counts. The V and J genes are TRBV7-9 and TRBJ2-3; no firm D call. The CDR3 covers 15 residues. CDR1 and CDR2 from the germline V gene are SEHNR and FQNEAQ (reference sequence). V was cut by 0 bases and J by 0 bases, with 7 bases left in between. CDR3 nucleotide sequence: TGTGCCAGCAGCTTAGCGGGATCTAGCACAGATACGCAGTATTTT. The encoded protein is CASSLAGSSTDTQYF.

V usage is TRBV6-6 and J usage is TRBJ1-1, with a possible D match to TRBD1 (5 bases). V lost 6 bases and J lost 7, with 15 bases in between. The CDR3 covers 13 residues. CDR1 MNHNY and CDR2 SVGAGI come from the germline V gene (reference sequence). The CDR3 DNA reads TGTGCCAGCAGCCCCGGGACGACAGTTGAAGCTTTCTTT. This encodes CASSPGTTVEAFF.

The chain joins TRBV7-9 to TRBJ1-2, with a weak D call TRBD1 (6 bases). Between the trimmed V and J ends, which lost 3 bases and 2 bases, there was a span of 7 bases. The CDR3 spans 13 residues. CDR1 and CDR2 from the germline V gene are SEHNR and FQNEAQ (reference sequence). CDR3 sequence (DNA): TGTGCCAGCAGCTTTCAGGGGAACTATGGCTACACCTTC. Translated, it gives CASSFQGNYGYTF.

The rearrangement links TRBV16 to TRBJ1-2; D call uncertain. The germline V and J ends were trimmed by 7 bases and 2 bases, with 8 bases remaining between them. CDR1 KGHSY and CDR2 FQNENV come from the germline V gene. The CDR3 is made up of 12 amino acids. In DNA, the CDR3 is TGTGCCAGCACCGAAGAGAACTATGGCTACACCTTC. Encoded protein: CASTEENYGYTF.

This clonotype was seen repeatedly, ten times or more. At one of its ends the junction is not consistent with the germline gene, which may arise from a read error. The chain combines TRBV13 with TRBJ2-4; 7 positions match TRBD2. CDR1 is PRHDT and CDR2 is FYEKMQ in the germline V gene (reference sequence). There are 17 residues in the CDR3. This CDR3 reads CASSVGAGWLAKNIQYF. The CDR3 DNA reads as TGTGCCAGCAGCGTAGGAGCGGGGTGGCTAGCCAAAAACATTCAGTACTTC.

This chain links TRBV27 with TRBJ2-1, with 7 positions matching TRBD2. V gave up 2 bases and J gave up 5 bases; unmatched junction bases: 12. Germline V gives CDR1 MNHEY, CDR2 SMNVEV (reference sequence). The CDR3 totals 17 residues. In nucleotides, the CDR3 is TGTGCCAGCAGTTTAACTAGCGCGGGTGTGGGGAACAATGAGCAGTTCTTC. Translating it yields CASSLTSAGVGNNEQFF.

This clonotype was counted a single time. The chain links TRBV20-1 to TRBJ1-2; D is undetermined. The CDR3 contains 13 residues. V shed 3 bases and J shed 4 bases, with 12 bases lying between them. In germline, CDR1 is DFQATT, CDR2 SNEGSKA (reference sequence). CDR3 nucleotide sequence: TGCAGTGCTAGGCCCGGGGAGGGCTATGGCTACACCTTC. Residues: CSARPGEGYGYTF.

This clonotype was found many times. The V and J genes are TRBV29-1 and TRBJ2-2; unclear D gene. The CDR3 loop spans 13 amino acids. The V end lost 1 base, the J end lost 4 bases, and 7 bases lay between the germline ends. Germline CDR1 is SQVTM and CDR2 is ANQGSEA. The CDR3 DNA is TGCAGCGTTGAAGTGGGTAGCACCGGGGAGCTGTTTTTT. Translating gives CSVEVGSTGELFF.

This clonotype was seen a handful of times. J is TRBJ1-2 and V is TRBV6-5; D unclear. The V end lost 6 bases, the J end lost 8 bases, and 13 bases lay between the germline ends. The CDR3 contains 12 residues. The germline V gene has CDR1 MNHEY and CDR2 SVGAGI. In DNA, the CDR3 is TGTGCCAGCAGCCTCGTAGGGAGCGGCTACACCTTC. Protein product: CASSLVGSGYTF.

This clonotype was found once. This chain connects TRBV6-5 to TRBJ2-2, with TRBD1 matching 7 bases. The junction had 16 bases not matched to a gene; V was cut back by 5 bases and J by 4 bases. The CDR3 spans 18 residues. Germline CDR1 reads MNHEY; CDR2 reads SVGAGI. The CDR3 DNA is TGTGCCAGCAGTCACAGTGAATGGGTACAGGGGAGCACCGGGGAGCTGTTTTTT. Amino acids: CASSHSEWVQGSTGELFF.

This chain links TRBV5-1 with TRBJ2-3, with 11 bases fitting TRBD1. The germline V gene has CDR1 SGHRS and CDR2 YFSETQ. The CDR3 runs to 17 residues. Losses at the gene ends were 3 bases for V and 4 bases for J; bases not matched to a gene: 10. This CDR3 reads CASSSDRTGGRSDTQYF. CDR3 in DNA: TGCGCCAGCAGCTCGGATCGGACAGGGGGCAGGTCAGATACGCAGTATTTT. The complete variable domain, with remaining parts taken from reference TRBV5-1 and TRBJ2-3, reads KAGVTQTPRYLIKTRGQQVTLSCSPISGHRSVSWYQQTPGQGLQFLFEYFSETQRNKGNFPGRFSGRQFSNSRSEMNVSTLELGDSALYLCASSSDRTGGRSDTQYFGPGTRLTVL.

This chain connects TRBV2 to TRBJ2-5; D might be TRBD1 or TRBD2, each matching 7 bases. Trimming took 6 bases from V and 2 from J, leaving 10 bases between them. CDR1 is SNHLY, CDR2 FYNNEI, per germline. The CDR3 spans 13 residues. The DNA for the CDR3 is TGTGCCAGCAGCAGGGGGGGGCAAGAGACCCAGTACTTC. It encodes CASSRGGQETQYF. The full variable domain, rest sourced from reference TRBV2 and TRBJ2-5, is EPEVTQTPSHQVTQMGQEVILRCVPISNHLYFYWYRQILGQKVEFLVSFYNNEISEKSEIFDDQFSVERPDGSNFTLKIRSTKLEDSAMYFCASSRGGQETQYFGPGTRLLVL.

In DNA, the CDR3 is TGTGCCAGCAGCCTACGGGGACAGGCGCCTTACGAGCAGTACTTC. Its translation is CASSLRGQAPYEQYF. V gene TRBV6-2 or TRBV6-3 combines with J gene TRBJ2-7, with TRBD1 identical over 8 bases. Germline V gives CDR1 MNHEY, CDR2 SVGEGT. V dropped 6 bases and J dropped 4; count of bases not matched to a gene: 11. This CDR3 contains 15 residues.

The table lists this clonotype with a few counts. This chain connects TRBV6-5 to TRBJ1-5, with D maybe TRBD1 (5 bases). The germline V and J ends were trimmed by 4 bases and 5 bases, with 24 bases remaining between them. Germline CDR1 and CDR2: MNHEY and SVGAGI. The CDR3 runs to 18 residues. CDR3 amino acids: CASSSYGTLTLGDQPQHF. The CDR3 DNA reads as TGTGCCAGCAGTTCCTACGGGACCCTTACCCTGGGGGATCAGCCCCAGCATTTT.